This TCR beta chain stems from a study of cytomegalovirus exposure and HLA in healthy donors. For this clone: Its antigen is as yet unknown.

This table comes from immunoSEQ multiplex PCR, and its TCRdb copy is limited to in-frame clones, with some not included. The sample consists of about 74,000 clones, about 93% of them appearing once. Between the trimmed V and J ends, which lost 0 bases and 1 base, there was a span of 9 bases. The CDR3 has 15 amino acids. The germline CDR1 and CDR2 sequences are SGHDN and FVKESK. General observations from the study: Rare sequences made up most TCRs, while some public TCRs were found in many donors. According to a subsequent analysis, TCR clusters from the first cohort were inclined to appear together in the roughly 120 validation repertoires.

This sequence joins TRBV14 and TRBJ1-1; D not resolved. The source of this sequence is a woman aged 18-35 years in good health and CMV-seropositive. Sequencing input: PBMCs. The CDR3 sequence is CASSQELGTNTEAFF. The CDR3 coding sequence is TGTGCCAGCAGCCAAGAACTGGGCACGAACACTGAAGCTTTCTTT.